The rows below give T cell receptor beta chains drawn from one sample of a study of control samples from healthy donors and cancer patients. TCRdb's table, derived via immunoSEQ multiplex PCR, lists solely in-frame clones and lacks some. The data contain roughly 130,000 clones, 90% of them seen just once; the ten biggest clones take up about 2.6%. The sample comprised blood. These receptors were collected from a man aged 18-30 years in good health. The CDR3 runs from the conserved cysteine through the conserved F or W. Each record gives: CDR3 protein, CDR3 DNA, J gene, clone size, D gene, V gene. D genes are given only for firm matches. Size is omitted from some rows. Given values are once, few, many or a class for expanded clones.

CDR3: CASSWALDTIYF
DNA: TGTGCCAGCAGCTGGGCACTGGACACCATATATTTT
J: TRBJ1-3
size: few
D: -
V: TRBV5-8

CDR3: CASSYGSGNNSPLHF
DNA: TGTGCCAGCAGTTATGGGTCAGGGAATAATTCACCCCTCCACTTT
J: TRBJ1-6
size: -
D: -
V: TRBV6-5

CDR3: CAWERGQGASVGEKLFF
DNA: TGTGCCTGGGAGCGGGGACAGGGGGCTTCGGTAGGGGAAAAACTGTTTTTT
J: TRBJ1-4
size: -
D: TRBD1
V: TRBV30

CDR3: CASVSSGMNEQFF
DNA: TGTGCTAGTGTTTCTAGCGGGATGAATGAGCAGTTCTTC
J: TRBJ2-1
size: -
D: TRBD2
V: TRBV12-5

CDR3: CASSQDRTSVPYNEQFF
DNA: TGTGCCAGCAGCCAAGATCGGACTAGCGTTCCCTACAATGAGCAGTTCTTC
J: TRBJ2-1
size: -
D: TRBD2
V: TRBV4-2

CDR3: CASSELGRGLTEAFF
DNA: TGTGCCAGCAGTGAATTGGGCAGGGGCCTGACTGAAGCTTTCTTT
J: TRBJ1-1
size: -
D: -
V: TRBV25-1

CDR3: CASSRYSRDMNTEAFF
DNA: TGTGCCAGTAGTAGATACTCCAGGGACATGAACACTGAAGCTTTCTTT
J: TRBJ1-1
size: -
D: -
V: TRBV19

CDR3: CASSEGEDTQYF
DNA: TGTGCCAGCTCAGAGGGCGAAGATACGCAGTATTTT
J: TRBJ2-3
size: -
D: -
V: TRBV5-4

CDR3: CASSPNWTPEGTDTQYF
DNA: TGTGCCAGCAGCCCGAATTGGACACCGGAGGGCACAGATACGCAGTATTTT
J: TRBJ2-3
size: once
D: -
V: TRBV7-2

CDR3: CASSLSNEQYF
DNA: TGTGCCAGCAGCTTATCCAACGAGCAGTACTTC
J: TRBJ2-7
size: -
D: -
V: TRBV5-8

CDR3: CASSPGISGGGETQYF
DNA: TGTGCCAGCAGCCCGGGGATTAGCGGGGGAGGAGAGACCCAGTACTTC
J: TRBJ2-5
size: few
D: TRBD2
V: TRBV5-4

CDR3: CASSQELQIYGYTF
DNA: TGCGCCAGCAGCCAAGAGCTACAGATCTATGGCTACACCTTC
J: TRBJ1-2
size: -
D: -
V: TRBV4-1

CDR3: CASSWGYALYNTEAFF
DNA: TGTGCCAGTAGTTGGGGGTACGCTTTGTATAACACTGAAGCTTTCTTT
J: TRBJ1-1
size: -
D: -
V: TRBV19

CDR3: CASSDSLGQQFF
DNA: TGCGCCAGCAGTGATAGTCTTGGTCAGCAGTTCTTC
J: TRBJ2-1
size: -
D: -
V: TRBV10-1

CDR3: CASSPSGGGGEQFF
DNA: TGTGCCAGCAGCCCCTCCGGAGGGGGGGGTGAGCAGTTCTTC
J: TRBJ2-1
size: once
D: -
V: TRBV6-5

CDR3: CASGRTGITEAFF
DNA: TGTGCCAGTGGAAGGACAGGGATCACTGAAGCTTTCTTT
J: TRBJ1-1
size: -
D: TRBD1
V: TRBV19

CDR3: CASSYGATNEKLFF
DNA: TGTGCCAGCAGTTACGGAGCAACTAATGAAAAACTGTTTTTT
J: TRBJ1-4
size: -
D: -
V: TRBV6-6

CDR3: CASSRTGYNEQFF
DNA: TGTGCCAGCAGTCGGACAGGGTATAATGAGCAGTTCTTC
J: TRBJ2-1
size: -
D: TRBD1
V: TRBV2

CDR3: CASSPLAGGVTSTDTQYF
DNA: TGTGCCAGCAGCCCTCTAGCGGGGGGCGTTACTAGCACAGATACGCAGTATTTT
J: TRBJ2-3
size: -
D: TRBD2
V: TRBV9

CDR3: CASSFRGIHEQYF
DNA: TGTGCCAGCAGTTTTCGGGGGATCCACGAGCAGTACTTC
J: TRBJ2-7
size: -
D: -
V: TRBV27

CDR3: CASTLGLLEKLFF
DNA: TGCGCCAGCACCCTGGGACTTCTTGAAAAACTGTTTTTT
J: TRBJ1-4
size: -
D: -
V: TRBV10-2

CDR3: CASSLDRYGYTF
DNA: TGTGCCAGCAGTTTGGACCGCTATGGCTACACCTTC
J: TRBJ1-2
size: -
D: -
V: TRBV6-5

CDR3: CASSEEGSGLTKAFF
DNA: TGTGCCAGCAGTGAAGAAGGGAGCGGATTAACTAAAGCTTTCTTT
J: TRBJ1-1
size: -
D: -
V: TRBV2

CDR3: CAIIRTVRQFF
DNA: TGTGCCATCATTCGGACAGTGAGGCAGTTCTTC
J: TRBJ2-1
size: -
D: -
V: TRBV10-3

CDR3: CASSRTSFLGYTF
DNA: TGTGCCAGCAGCCGGACATCCTTCTTGGGCTACACCTTC
J: TRBJ1-2
size: -
D: -
V: TRBV28

CDR3: CASSDGGRGNANSPLHF
DNA: TGTGCCAGCAGTGATGGGGGCAGGGGGAACGCTAATTCACCCCTCCACTTT
J: TRBJ1-6
size: -
D: TRBD1
V: TRBV6-1

CDR3: CASSISDREETQYF
DNA: TGTGCCAGTAGTATATCCGACAGGGAAGAGACCCAGTACTTC
J: TRBJ2-5
size: once
D: TRBD1
V: TRBV19

CDR3: CASRGTGDNEQFF
DNA: TGTGCCAGCAGGGGTACAGGGGACAATGAGCAGTTCTTC
J: TRBJ2-1
size: -
D: TRBD1
V: TRBV2

CDR3: CASSATGDYGYTF
DNA: TGTGCCAGTAGTGCCACAGGTGACTATGGCTACACCTTC
J: TRBJ1-2
size: -
D: -
V: TRBV19

CDR3: CASSYSGSSYNEQFF
DNA: TGTGCCAGTAGTTACAGCGGTAGCTCCTACAATGAGCAGTTCTTC
J: TRBJ2-1
size: -
D: -
V: TRBV19

CDR3: CASSFGYQPQHF
DNA: TGTGCCAGCAGTTTCGGATATCAGCCCCAGCATTTT
J: TRBJ1-5
size: -
D: -
V: TRBV12-3/TRBV12-4

CDR3: CASSLSLNTEAFF
DNA: TGTGCCAGCAGTCTGTCTCTGAACACTGAAGCTTTCTTT
J: TRBJ1-1
size: -
D: -
V: TRBV2

CDR3: CASSLTAHGEAFF
DNA: TGTGCCAGCAGTTTAACAGCCCACGGCGAAGCTTTCTTT
J: TRBJ1-1
size: few
D: -
V: TRBV28

CDR3: CASTKMGRGGVYNEQFF
DNA: TGTGCCAGCACCAAAATGGGCAGGGGAGGGGTATACAATGAGCAGTTCTTC
J: TRBJ2-1
size: -
D: -
V: TRBV28

CDR3: CASSQTSVPQYF
DNA: TGTGCCAGCAGTCAGACTAGCGTCCCCCAGTACTTC
J: TRBJ2-5
size: -
D: TRBD2
V: TRBV6-2/TRBV6-3

CDR3: CASSGGTGRPNEQFF
DNA: TGTGCCAGCAGCGGCGGGACAGGGAGACCCAATGAGCAGTTCTTC
J: TRBJ2-1
size: -
D: TRBD1
V: TRBV9

CDR3: CAISESQGARGQYF
DNA: TGTGCCATCAGTGAGTCTCAGGGAGCCAGGGGGCAGTATTTT
J: TRBJ2-3
size: -
D: -
V: TRBV10-3

CDR3: CASGPGLAGGNEQFF
DNA: TGTGCTAGTGGCCCGGGACTAGCGGGAGGGAATGAGCAGTTCTTC
J: TRBJ2-1
size: -
D: TRBD2
V: TRBV12-5

CDR3: CASSFALPSGANVLTF
DNA: TGTGCCAGCAGCTTTGCCCTACCTTCTGGGGCCAACGTCCTGACTTTC
J: TRBJ2-6
size: -
D: -
V: TRBV7-9

CDR3: CASGSSGGALSETQYF
DNA: TGTGCTAGTGGTTCTAGTGGAGGGGCGTTATCAGAGACCCAGTACTTC
J: TRBJ2-5
size: -
D: -
V: TRBV12-5

CDR3: CASRSKNEQFF
DNA: TGTGCCAGCAGGAGTAAGAATGAGCAGTTCTTC
J: TRBJ2-1
size: -
D: -
V: TRBV28

CDR3: CASSSSSGDYTGELFF
DNA: TGTGCCAGCAGCAGCTCTAGCGGGGATTACACCGGGGAGCTGTTTTTT
J: TRBJ2-2
size: -
D: TRBD2
V: TRBV11-3

CDR3: CASSLEIRGAQYF
DNA: TGTGCCAGCAGTTTGGAGATTCGGGGGGCCCAGTACTTC
J: TRBJ2-5
size: -
D: TRBD2
V: TRBV6-5

CDR3: CASSSRLAGDTGELFF
DNA: TGTGCCAGCAGCTCCCGACTAGCGGGAGATACCGGGGAGCTGTTTTTT
J: TRBJ2-2
size: -
D: TRBD2
V: TRBV11-3

CDR3: CASSLGRTAEQFF
DNA: TGTGCCAGCAGTCTCGGACGAACAGCTGAGCAGTTCTTC
J: TRBJ2-1
size: -
D: -
V: TRBV27

CDR3: CASSIPPPVSGRRNNEQFF
DNA: TGTGCCAGTAGTATACCGCCCCCGGTTAGCGGGAGGAGAAACAATGAGCAGTTCTTC
J: TRBJ2-1
size: -
D: TRBD2
V: TRBV19

CDR3: CASDGGGPLLYSNQPQHF
DNA: TGTGCCAGTGATGGGGGAGGGCCCCTCCTTTATAGCAATCAGCCCCAGCATTTT
J: TRBJ1-5
size: -
D: -
V: TRBV19

CDR3: CASSERVRSYTDTQYF
DNA: TGTGCCAGCAGTGAAAGGGTCAGGTCCTACACAGATACGCAGTATTTT
J: TRBJ2-3
size: -
D: -
V: TRBV6-1

CDR3: CASSDRSSGANVLTF
DNA: TGTGCCAGCAGTGATAGGAGCTCTGGGGCCAACGTCCTGACTTTC
J: TRBJ2-6
size: -
D: -
V: TRBV2

CDR3: CASSQTGVDTDTQYF
DNA: TGTGCCAGCAGCCAAACAGGGGTGGACACAGATACGCAGTATTTT
J: TRBJ2-3
size: -
D: TRBD1
V: TRBV7-3

CDR3: CASSLEQAAGELFF
DNA: TGTGCCAGCAGCTTGGAACAAGCGGCCGGGGAGCTGTTTTTT
J: TRBJ2-2
size: -
D: -
V: TRBV7-8

CDR3: CASSQDTGGTGELFF
DNA: TGCGCCAGCAGCCAAGATACTGGGGGCACCGGGGAGCTGTTTTTT
J: TRBJ2-2
size: -
D: -
V: TRBV4-3

CDR3: CSVTTSYEQYF
DNA: TGCAGCGTTACTACCTCCTACGAGCAGTACTTC
J: TRBJ2-7
size: -
D: -
V: TRBV29-1

CDR3: CASSPGQGENTEAFF
DNA: TGTGCCAGCAGCCCCGGACAGGGAGAGAACACTGAAGCTTTCTTT
J: TRBJ1-1
size: -
D: TRBD1
V: TRBV7-9

CDR3: CSVEGGPAYEQYF
DNA: TGCAGCGTTGAGGGGGGGCCGGCCTACGAGCAGTACTTC
J: TRBJ2-7
size: -
D: -
V: TRBV29-1

CDR3: CASSSWGPGELFF
DNA: TGTGCCAGCAGTAGTTGGGGTCCCGGGGAGCTGTTTTTT
J: TRBJ2-2
size: -
D: -
V: TRBV27

CDR3: CASSLRRGKNEQFF
DNA: TGCGCCAGCAGCCTGCGCAGGGGAAAGAATGAGCAGTTCTTC
J: TRBJ2-1
size: once
D: -
V: TRBV4-3

CDR3: CASSETPGLAAVTDTQYF
DNA: TGTGCCAGCAGTGAAACACCGGGACTAGCGGCTGTTACAGATACGCAGTATTTT
J: TRBJ2-3
size: few
D: TRBD2
V: TRBV6-1

CDR3: CASSYSYAGAYEQYF
DNA: TGTGCCAGCAGTTACTCGTATGCCGGGGCCTACGAGCAGTACTTC
J: TRBJ2-7
size: -
D: -
V: TRBV6-5

CDR3: CASSKVRVDRSSGNTIYF
DNA: TGTGCCAGCAGCAAAGTGAGGGTCGACCGGAGCTCTGGAAACACCATATATTTT
J: TRBJ1-3
size: -
D: -
V: TRBV21-1